Given below is one T cell receptor (beta chain) in context. Its matching antigen is unknown. The data derive from a study of PD-1 blockade in classical Hodgkin lymphoma. General study results and limits: Repertoire differences lack defined causes, possibly disease activity or prior therapy.

The time point here: cycle 4 day 1 (C4D1), after about 6 weeks of nivolumab. Brentuximab vedotin exposure varied, and every patient relapsed after autologous stem cell transplantation. Sequencing used immunoSEQ multiplex PCR; TCRdb keeps in-frame clones, though not all of them. This table holds approximately 6,700 clones, 75% to 90% found once. This CDR3 has 16 residues. The V gene end was trimmed by 3 bases and the J gene end by 7 bases; junction bases not matched to a gene: 12. Germline assignment: CDR1 SGHNT and CDR2 YYREEE (reference sequence). The sequenced sample was peripheral blood mononuclear cells (PBMCs), obtained before the fourth cycle of nivolumab. The source of this sequence is a human donor with classical Hodgkin lymphoma. This chain uses TRBV5-4 with TRBJ1-1, with 10 bases identical to TRBD1. The CDR3: CASSSDPGQGYGEAFF. The CDR3 nucleotides are TGTGCCAGCAGCTCGGACCCGGGACAGGGGTACGGTGAAGCTTTCTTT.